These 16 T cell receptor beta chains came from one sample sequenced in a study of response to subunit inactivated influenza vaccine. From the RT-PCR reads, TCRdb called clonotypes with MiXCR, one entry per CDR3 protein. The table includes around 760,000 distinct CDR3 sequences, more than 11% detected once. Sample: PBMCs from blood, taken 14 to 15 days before vaccination. These TCRs come from a man aged 45-65 years who received an inactivated influenza vaccine.

This sequence joins TRBV27 and TRBJ1-5; no clear D gene. The CDR3 is 14 residues long. V lost 3 bases and J 4 bases, leaving 10 bases between the germline ends. Germline lookup yields CDR1 MNHEY and CDR2 SMNVEV (reference sequence). The CDR3 DNA is TGTGCCAGCAGTTTGTGGTCATGGAATCAGCCCCAGCATTTT. Translating gives CASSLWSWNQPQHF.

As concerns this clonotype: An end of the junction differs from the germline gene, which may be a read error. The chain uses TRBV28 and TRBJ2-5, with 10 bases identical to TRBD1. CDR1 and CDR2 (germline): MDHEN, SYDVKM. The CDR3 is 14 residues long. The CDR3 region has the DNA TGTGCCAGCGGACTAGGGACAGGGGTGGAGACCCAGTGCTTC. Its protein is CASGLGTGVETQCF. Variable domain in full (rest from reference TRBV28 and TRBJ2-5): DVKVTQSSRYLVKRTGEKVFLECVQDMDHENMFWYRQDPGLGLRLIYFSYDVKMKEKGDIPEGYSVSREKKERFSLILESASTNQTSMYLCASGLGTGVETQCFGPGTRLLVL.

This clonotype was seen only a few times. The chain recombines TRBV10-3 with TRBJ1-2; 8 bases match TRBD1. CDR3 size: 14 residues. CDR1 is ENHRY and CDR2 is SYGVKD in the germline V gene. Germline trimming cut 2 bases from V and 8 bases from J; bases unmatched to any gene: 7. The CDR3 loop reads CAISEGTGGEGYTF. The CDR3, as DNA: TGTGCCATCAGTGAGGGGACAGGAGGTGAAGGCTACACCTTC.

This clonotype turned up a few times. This chain links TRBV9 with TRBJ1-5; D is undetermined. V was pared by 2 bases and J by 0 bases, with 9 bases between. The CDR3 has 15 amino acids. Germline assignment: CDR1 SGDLS and CDR2 YYNGEE. Here the CDR3 DNA reads TGTGCCAGCAGCGTCGGCCAGAATAGCAATCAGCCCCAGCATTTT. Translating gives CASSVGQNSNQPQHF.

This clonotype showed up just a few times. The J gene is TRBJ1-1, the V gene TRBV6-5; D remains unclear. The CDR3 covers 14 residues. The V end was cut by 2 bases, the J end by 0 bases, with 7 bases between. Germline V CDR1 and CDR2: MNHEY, SVGAGI. In DNA form, the CDR3 reads TGTGCCAGCAGTTACGTGCGGGTGAACACTGAAGCTTTCTTT. Amino acid sequence: CASSYVRVNTEAFF.

V usage is TRBV19 and J usage is TRBJ1-1; TRBD1 might be the D (6 bases). V lost 4 bases and J 4 bases, leaving 16 bases between the germline ends. This CDR3 spans 15 amino acids. Germline V CDR1 and CDR2: LNHDA, SQIVND (reference sequence). The chain's CDR3 is CASSNQRGKVTEAFF. The CDR3 region has the DNA TGTGCCAGTAGTAACCAAAGGGGGAAGGTCACTGAAGCTTTCTTT.

At least ten counts were recorded for this clonotype. The chain joins TRBV11-2 to TRBJ2-3, with D unclear. CDR3 size: 13 residues. The germline CDR1 and CDR2 sequences are SGHAT and FQNNGV. Trimming cost V 5 bases and J 3 bases, with 9 bases left between them. CDR3 sequence (DNA): TGTGCCAGCAGCCGCATGTCGACAGATACGCAGTATTTT. The encoded protein is CASSRMSTDTQYF.

The rearrangement uses TRBV9 and TRBJ2-3; D is undetermined. Germline assignment: CDR1 SGDLS and CDR2 YYNGEE. The CDR3 spans 15 residues. V was shortened by 6 bases and J by 2 bases, with 16 bases between the two germline ends. In DNA form, the CDR3 reads TGTGCCAGCACCCCTCGCTTGGCGGACACAGATACGCAGTATTTT. Its protein is CASTPRLADTDTQYF.

This clonotype was seen more than once but under ten times. V gene TRBV6-2 or TRBV6-3 combines with J gene TRBJ2-1; 7 positions agree with TRBD2. The trim removed 0 bases at V and 3 bases at J, leaving 5 bases unmatched. CDR3 size: 16 residues. Germline V gene sequence: CDR1 MNHEY, CDR2 SVGEGT. CDR3 coding DNA: TGTGCCAGCAGTTACTCGAAGGCTAGCGGCTACAATGAGCAGTTCTTC. It encodes CASSYSKASGYNEQFF.

This clonotype was seen a few times. The chain has TRBV2 and TRBJ2-6; D gene uncertain. The CDR3 is 15 amino acids. With 4 bases removed from V and 0 bases from J, the gap between germline ends came to 7 bases. Germline values: CDR1 SNHLY, CDR2 FYNNEI. This CDR3 reads CASSAGHSGANVLTF. The CDR3, as DNA: TGTGCCAGCAGTGCCGGCCACTCTGGGGCCAACGTCCTGACTTTC.

In its sample, this clonotype was seen a few times. This may be a read error, as it is one base from a much larger clone. This sequence joins TRBV20-1 and TRBJ2-3; TRBD2 matches at 11 bases. The CDR3 covers 15 residues. Germline CDR1 DFQATT, CDR2 SNEGSKA (reference sequence). V was pared by 0 bases and J by 4 bases, with 3 bases of the junction left unmatched. This CDR3 is CSARDFSGGADTQYF. In DNA, the CDR3 is TGCAGTGCTAGAGATTTTAGCGGGGGGGCAGATACGCAGTATTTT.

This clonotype was observed a handful of times. The CDR3 nucleotides are TGCGCCAGCAGCGCTAGCGGGAGCCTCTCCTACAATGAGCAGTTCTTC. Its translation: CASSASGSLSYNEQFF. The chain links TRBV5-1 to TRBJ2-1; 10 bases map to TRBD2. Germline CDR1 SGHRS, CDR2 YFSETQ. This CDR3 contains 16 residues. Germline trimming cut 4 bases from V and 0 bases from J; bases unmatched to any gene: 4.

This clonotype was counted a few times. The rearrangement joins TRBV9 to TRBJ1-5; D perhaps matches TRBD1 (5 bases). Trimming took off 4 bases at V and 3 bases at J, with 14 bases between the two ends. The CDR3 totals 15 residues. The germline V gene encodes CDR1 SGDLS and CDR2 YYNGEE. CDR3 nucleotide sequence: TGTGCCAGCAGCCAGACAGCGTCTCTCAATCAGCCCCAGCATTTT. Residues: CASSQTASLNQPQHF.

The chain uses TRBV12-3 or TRBV12-4 and TRBJ2-1; D possibly corresponds to TRBD1 (6 bases). V shed 3 bases and J shed 4 bases, with 13 bases lying between them. The CDR3 is made up of 15 amino acids. CDR3 nucleotide sequence: TGTGCCAGCAGTTTCTTACAGGGCCTATACAATGAGCAGTTCTTC. Protein: CASSFLQGLYNEQFF.

This clonotype was counted only a few times. The DNA of the CDR3 is TGCGCCAGCAGCTTGGAGGCAGGGCTGTCTGAAGCTTTCTTT. This encodes CASSLEAGLSEAFF. The chain is built from TRBV5-1 and TRBJ1-1, with D perhaps matching TRBD1 (5 bases). V gave up 0 bases and J gave up 6 bases, with 12 bases separating them. CDR1 and CDR2 (germline): SGHRS, YFSETQ. This CDR3 comprises 14 residues.

This sequence joins TRBV12-3 or TRBV12-4 and TRBJ2-7; TRBD1 matches at 10 bases. The CDR3 sequence is 15 residues long. Unmatched junction bases numbered 4, after V lost 5 bases and J lost 0 bases. The DNA of the CDR3 is TGTGCCAGCAGTGGGGGACAGGGGAGCTCCTACGAGCAGTACTTC. This codes for CASSGGQGSSYEQYF.